The 10 T cell receptor beta chains below all came from one sample that was sequenced in a study of T cells in localized non-small cell lung cancer. TCRdb keeps only in-frame clones here, not all; method: immunoSEQ multiplex PCR. The sample contains under 70,000 clones, 80% to 90% of which appear only once. The material sequenced was peripheral blood, taken before any cancer treatment. Every receptor here comes from a woman between 35 and 70 years old with stage I lung adenocarcinoma.

The chain couples TRBV30 to TRBJ2-2; tentatively, D is TRBD2 (6 bases). V lost 0 bases and J lost 1, with 15 bases in between. This CDR3 comprises 17 residues. In germline, CDR1 is GTSNPN, CDR2 SVGIG (reference sequence). The CDR3 loop is CAWSVRSWGLNTGELFF. CDR3 sequence (DNA): TGTGCCTGGAGTGTGCGGAGTTGGGGACTGAACACCGGGGAGCTGTTTTTT.

The chain couples TRBV19 to TRBJ2-7; perhaps TRBD1 as D (6 bases). Trimming pared 4 bases from V and 2 bases from J, leaving 9 bases between. CDR3 length: 13 residues. The germline V gene has CDR1 LNHDA and CDR2 SQIVND (reference sequence). The CDR3 DNA is TGTGCCAGTAGTACCAGGGGAACCTACGAGCAGTACTTC. Protein sequence: CASSTRGTYEQYF.

This clone was seen a few times. The J gene is TRBJ2-1, the V gene TRBV4-3; D remains unclear. The V end was cut by 4 bases, the J end by 7 bases, with 17 bases between. Per the germline V gene, CDR1 is LGHNA and CDR2 is YSLEER. The CDR3 is 15 residues long. CDR3 region: CASSPGRAAWNEQFF. Written as DNA, the CDR3 is TGCGCCAGCAGCCCAGGCCGGGCAGCCTGGAATGAGCAGTTCTTC.

This chain connects TRBV9 to TRBJ2-7; D may be TRBD1 or TRBD2 (5 bases each). The CDR3 sequence is 14 residues long. The germline V and J ends were trimmed by 0 bases and 3 bases, with 10 bases remaining between them. Germline values: CDR1 SGDLS, CDR2 YYNGEE. The CDR3 DNA follows: TGTGCCAGCAGCGTAGGAGGGGTGAGCTACGAGCAGTACTTC. As protein: CASSVGGVSYEQYF.

The table lists this clone with a few counts. The chain uses TRBV2 and TRBJ1-2; TRBD1 matches at 8 bases. The CDR3 covers 17 residues. Germline lookup yields CDR1 SNHLY and CDR2 FYNNEI. Trimming took 0 bases from V and 0 from J; bases not matched to a gene: 6. In DNA form, the CDR3 reads TGTGCCAGCAGTGAAGCGAGGGACAGGCATTCTAACTATGGCTACACCTTC. Amino acids: CASSEARDRHSNYGYTF.

The chain couples TRBV30 to TRBJ1-6; possible D gene TRBD1, 6 bases. CDR1 and CDR2 (germline): GTSNPN, SVGIG (reference sequence). The germline V and J ends were trimmed by 0 bases and 19 bases, with 16 bases remaining between them. This CDR3 spans 12 amino acids. The CDR3 sequence is CAWSVRGGKAHF. CDR3 in DNA: TGTGCCTGGAGTGTACGAGGGGGTAAAGCTCACTTT.

This sequence joins TRBV19 and TRBJ1-1; D perhaps matches TRBD1 (6 bases). V gave up 5 bases and J gave up 3 bases, with 7 bases separating them. The CDR3 loop spans 12 amino acids. The germline V gene has CDR1 LNHDA and CDR2 SQIVND (reference sequence). The CDR3 region is CASSYRDTEAFF. In DNA form, the CDR3 reads TGTGCCAGTAGTTACAGGGACACTGAAGCTTTCTTT.

The J gene is TRBJ2-2, the V gene TRBV2, with 7 positions matching TRBD1. The length of the CDR3 is 16 residues. V lost 0 bases, J lost 4 bases, and 5 bases stayed unmatched. Germline-derived CDR1 and CDR2 are SNHLY and FYNNEI. The CDR3 DNA follows: TGTGCCAGCAGTGAAGCAACGGCAGGGGGCACCGGGGAGCTGTTTTTT. Protein: CASSEATAGGTGELFF.

The rearrangement uses TRBV5-1 and TRBJ2-3, with TRBD2 matching 10 bases. CDR1 is SGHRS, CDR2 YFSETQ, per germline. The CDR3 is 15 amino acids. V was pared by 7 bases and J by 2 bases, with 7 bases of the junction left unmatched. The CDR3 here is CASSGSGGPTDTQYF. The CDR3 nucleotides read TGCGCCAGCTCCGGTAGCGGGGGGCCCACAGATACGCAGTATTTT.

The chain is built from TRBV4-1 and TRBJ2-1; 10 bases fit TRBD2. Germline V gene sequence: CDR1 MGHRA, CDR2 YSYEKL. The CDR3 covers 17 residues. V shed 1 base, J shed 4 bases, and the junction held 7 bases outside the gene matches. CDR3: CASSQVLAGLPYNEQFF. The CDR3 bases are TGCGCCAGCAGCCAAGTACTAGCGGGACTCCCTTACAATGAGCAGTTCTTC.